A selection of T cell receptor beta chains follows, all from one sample in a study of identical twins. TCRdb independently ran MiXCR on the 5' RACE reads; one entry per CDR3 protein. This repertoire shows some 190,000 distinct CDR3 sequences, more than 15% found once; its top ten account for 40% to 45%. These sequences were also reported in another study, on T cells expressing NK-cell markers.

The sample comprised CD8+ T cells sorted from blood. The receptors were sampled from a woman aged 18-29 years in good health. Both conserved end residues are part of each CDR3. The order of the fields is V gene, CDR3 length, D gene, J gene, clone size, CDR3 DNA, CDR3 protein. The D gene is left open where the match is weak. Size values are once, few and many counts, or a class for expanded clones, and some rows have none.

v_call: TRBV10-3
cdr3_length: 15
d_call: TRBD2
j_call: TRBJ2-7
clone_size: few
cdr3_nt: TGTGCATCCTGGGGGGGAGTGGATTTGGGGGACGAGCAGTACTTC
cdr3_aa: CASWGGVDLGDEQYF

v_call: TRBV20-1
cdr3_length: 12
d_call: -
j_call: TRBJ2-5
clone_size: -
cdr3_nt: TGCAGTGCTAGGAGGTCGAAGAAGCCCCAGTACTTC
cdr3_aa: CSARRSKKPQYF

v_call: TRBV15
cdr3_length: 13
d_call: TRBD2
j_call: TRBJ2-7
clone_size: -
cdr3_nt: TGTGCCACCAGCAAACTAGCGGGAGACGAGCAGTACTTC
cdr3_aa: CATSKLAGDEQYF

v_call: TRBV12-3/TRBV12-4
cdr3_length: 14
d_call: -
j_call: TRBJ2-1
clone_size: many
cdr3_nt: TGTGCCAGCAGTTTCGGGCGTATGAACAATGAGCAGTTCTTC
cdr3_aa: CASSFGRMNNEQFF

v_call: TRBV29-1
cdr3_length: 13
d_call: TRBD1
j_call: TRBJ2-7
clone_size: many
cdr3_nt: TGCAGCGTACTGACAGGGAGCTCCTACGAGCAGTACTTC
cdr3_aa: CSVLTGSSYEQYF

v_call: TRBV20-1
cdr3_length: 13
d_call: -
j_call: TRBJ2-7
clone_size: -
cdr3_nt: TGCAGTGCTAGGGAACAAGGCTCTTACGAGCAGTACTTC
cdr3_aa: CSAREQGSYEQYF

v_call: TRBV14
cdr3_length: 15
d_call: -
j_call: TRBJ2-7
clone_size: few
cdr3_nt: TGTGCCAGCAGCCAAGATAACCAGCGGACCTACGAGCAGTACTTC
cdr3_aa: CASSQDNQRTYEQYF

v_call: TRBV7-9
cdr3_length: 15
d_call: TRBD1
j_call: TRBJ1-4
clone_size: few
cdr3_nt: TGTGCCACCCGACTTGGGACAGCGGGTTCAGAAAAACTGTTTTTT
cdr3_aa: CATRLGTAGSEKLFF

v_call: TRBV5-1
cdr3_length: 18
d_call: TRBD2
j_call: TRBJ2-1
clone_size: few
cdr3_nt: TGCGCCAGCAGCTCGTCCCCCCGACTAGCGGCATTGGACAATGAGCAGTTCTTC
cdr3_aa: CASSSSPRLAALDNEQFF

v_call: TRBV6-2/TRBV6-3
cdr3_length: 16
d_call: -
j_call: TRBJ2-7
clone_size: many
cdr3_nt: TGTGCCAGCAGTTACGGGGGGATTACGGTATCCTACGAGCAGTACTTC
cdr3_aa: CASSYGGITVSYEQYF

v_call: TRBV9
cdr3_length: 15
d_call: TRBD1
j_call: TRBJ1-5
clone_size: few
cdr3_nt: TGTGCCAGCAGCGAGGGACAGGCTGGCGATCAGCCCCAGCATTTT
cdr3_aa: CASSEGQAGDQPQHF

v_call: TRBV6-1
cdr3_length: 15
d_call: -
j_call: TRBJ1-4
clone_size: -
cdr3_nt: TGTGCCAGCACCGAAAAGGGACGGTATAATGAAAAACTGTTTTTT
cdr3_aa: CASTEKGRYNEKLFF

v_call: TRBV20-1
cdr3_length: 14
d_call: TRBD2
j_call: TRBJ2-1
clone_size: many
cdr3_nt: TGCAGTGCTAGAACTAGCGGGGACTACAATGAGCAGTTCTTC
cdr3_aa: CSARTSGDYNEQFF

v_call: TRBV10-3
cdr3_length: 16
d_call: TRBD2
j_call: TRBJ2-3
clone_size: -
cdr3_nt: TGTGCCATCAGTGAGTCGACCGGGGGGGCCAAGGATACGCAGTATTTT
cdr3_aa: CAISESTGGAKDTQYF

v_call: TRBV7-9
cdr3_length: 15
d_call: TRBD1
j_call: TRBJ2-2
clone_size: many
cdr3_nt: TGTGCCAGCAGCTCATGGACAGGGACCACCGGGGAGCTGTTTTTT
cdr3_aa: CASSSWTGTTGELFF

v_call: TRBV7-2
cdr3_length: 16
d_call: TRBD2
j_call: TRBJ2-1
clone_size: few
cdr3_nt: TGTGCCAGCAGCTTAGAAGAGGGGAGACTAGCGGACGAGCAGTTCTTC
cdr3_aa: CASSLEEGRLADEQFF

v_call: TRBV7-8
cdr3_length: 13
d_call: -
j_call: TRBJ2-1
clone_size: many
cdr3_nt: TGTGCCAGCAGCTTATCTAGATCCCATGAGCAGTTCTTC
cdr3_aa: CASSLSRSHEQFF

v_call: TRBV12-3/TRBV12-4
cdr3_length: 14
d_call: TRBD1
j_call: TRBJ1-2
clone_size: -
cdr3_nt: TGTGCCAGCACCGAAGGGCAGGGGGCGAGTGGCTACACCTTC
cdr3_aa: CASTEGQGASGYTF

v_call: TRBV6-1
cdr3_length: 15
d_call: TRBD1
j_call: TRBJ1-1
clone_size: -
cdr3_nt: TGTGCCAGCAGAGGGACAGGCGTTGGGTACACTGAAGCTTTCTTT
cdr3_aa: CASRGTGVGYTEAFF

v_call: TRBV7-9
cdr3_length: 16
d_call: TRBD2
j_call: TRBJ2-2
clone_size: -
cdr3_nt: TGTGCCAGCAGCCCAGGGACTAGCGGGAACGGCGGGGAGCTGTTTTTT
cdr3_aa: CASSPGTSGNGGELFF

v_call: TRBV4-1
cdr3_length: 15
d_call: -
j_call: TRBJ1-1
clone_size: -
cdr3_nt: TGCGCCAGCAGCCAAGTTTCCCCCGGGGGCACTGAAGCTTTCTTT
cdr3_aa: CASSQVSPGGTEAFF

v_call: TRBV11-2
cdr3_length: 15
d_call: TRBD2
j_call: TRBJ2-7
clone_size: -
cdr3_nt: TGTGCCAGCAGCTTCGCTAGCGGGCAGCTCTACGAGCAGTACTTC
cdr3_aa: CASSFASGQLYEQYF

v_call: TRBV9
cdr3_length: 15
d_call: -
j_call: TRBJ2-3
clone_size: -
cdr3_nt: TGTGCCAGCAGCGTAGGTGGAGTCGGCACAGATACGCAGTATTTT
cdr3_aa: CASSVGGVGTDTQYF

v_call: TRBV6-1
cdr3_length: 13
d_call: TRBD1
j_call: TRBJ1-1
clone_size: few
cdr3_nt: TGTGCCAGCATACAGGGGAGAGGGACTGAAGCTTTCTTT
cdr3_aa: CASIQGRGTEAFF

v_call: TRBV19
cdr3_length: 13
d_call: -
j_call: TRBJ2-1
clone_size: -
cdr3_nt: TGTGCCAGTAGAGCGGGTTCCTACAATGAGCAGTTCTTC
cdr3_aa: CASRAGSYNEQFF

v_call: TRBV7-9
cdr3_length: 13
d_call: -
j_call: TRBJ1-5
clone_size: -
cdr3_nt: TGTGCCACTTGGACGGAGGGGGGAGGGCCCCAGCATTTT
cdr3_aa: CATWTEGGGPQHF

v_call: TRBV7-9
cdr3_length: 16
d_call: -
j_call: TRBJ1-6
clone_size: few
cdr3_nt: TGTGCCAGCAGCTCTGTGGGAAGCTCCTATAATTCACCCCTCCACTTT
cdr3_aa: CASSSVGSSYNSPLHF

v_call: TRBV3-1
cdr3_length: 15
d_call: -
j_call: TRBJ2-1
clone_size: few
cdr3_nt: TGTGCCAGCAGCCCAGACAGCCCCTCCTACAATGAGCAGTTCTTC
cdr3_aa: CASSPDSPSYNEQFF